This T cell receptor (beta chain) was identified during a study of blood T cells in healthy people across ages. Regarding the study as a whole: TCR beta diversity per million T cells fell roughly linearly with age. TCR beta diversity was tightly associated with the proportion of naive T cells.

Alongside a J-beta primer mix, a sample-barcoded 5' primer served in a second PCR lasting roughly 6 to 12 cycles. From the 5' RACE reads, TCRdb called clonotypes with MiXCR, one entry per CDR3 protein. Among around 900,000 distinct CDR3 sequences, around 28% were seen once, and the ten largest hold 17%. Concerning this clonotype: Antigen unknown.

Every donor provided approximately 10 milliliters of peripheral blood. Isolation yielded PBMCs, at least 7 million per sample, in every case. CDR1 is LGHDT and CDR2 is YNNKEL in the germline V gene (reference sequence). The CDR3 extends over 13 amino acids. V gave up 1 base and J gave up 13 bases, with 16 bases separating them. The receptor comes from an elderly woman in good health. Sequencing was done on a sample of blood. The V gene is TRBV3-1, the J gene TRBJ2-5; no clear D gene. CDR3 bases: TGTGCCAGCAGCCAAGCCGGGCTAACGCACCTGTACTTC. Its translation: CASSQAGLTHLYF.